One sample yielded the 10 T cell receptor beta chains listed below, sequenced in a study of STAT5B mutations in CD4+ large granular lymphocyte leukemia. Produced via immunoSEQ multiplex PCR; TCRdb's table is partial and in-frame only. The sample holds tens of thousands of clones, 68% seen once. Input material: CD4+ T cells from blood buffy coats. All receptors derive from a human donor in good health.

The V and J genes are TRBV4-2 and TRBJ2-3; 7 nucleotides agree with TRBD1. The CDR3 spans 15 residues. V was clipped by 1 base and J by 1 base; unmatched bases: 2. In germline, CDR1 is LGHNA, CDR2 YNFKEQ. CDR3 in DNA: TGTGCCAGCAGCCAAGCCGGGACAGGCACAGATACGCAGTATTTT. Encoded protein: CASSQAGTGTDTQYF.

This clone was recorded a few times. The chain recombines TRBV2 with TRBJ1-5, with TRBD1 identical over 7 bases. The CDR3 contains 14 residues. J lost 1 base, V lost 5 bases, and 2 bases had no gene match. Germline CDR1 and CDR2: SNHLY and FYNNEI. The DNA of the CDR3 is TGTGCCAGCAGTACACAGGGGAGCAATCAGCCCCAGCATTTT. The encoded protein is CASSTQGSNQPQHF.

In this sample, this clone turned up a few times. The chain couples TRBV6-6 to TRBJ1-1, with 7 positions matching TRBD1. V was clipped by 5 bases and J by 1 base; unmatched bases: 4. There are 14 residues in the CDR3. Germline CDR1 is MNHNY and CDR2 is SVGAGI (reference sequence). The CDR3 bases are TGTGCCAGCAGTCAGCAGGGGGGGAACACTGAAGCTTTCTTT. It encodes CASSQQGGNTEAFF.

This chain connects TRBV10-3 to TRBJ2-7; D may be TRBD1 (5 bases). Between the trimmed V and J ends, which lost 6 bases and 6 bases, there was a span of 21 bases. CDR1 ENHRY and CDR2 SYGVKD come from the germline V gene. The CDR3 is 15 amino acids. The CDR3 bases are TGTGCCATCAGCGAAGGGGCGTCAAGCAGGTTCGAGCAGTACTTC. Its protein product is CAISEGASSRFEQYF.

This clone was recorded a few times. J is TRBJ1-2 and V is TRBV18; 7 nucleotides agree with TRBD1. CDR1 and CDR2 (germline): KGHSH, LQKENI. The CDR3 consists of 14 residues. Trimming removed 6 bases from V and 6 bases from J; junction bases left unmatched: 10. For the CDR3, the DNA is TGTGCCAGCTCCCCCATCGACAGGGTAGATGGCTACACCTTC. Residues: CASSPIDRVDGYTF.

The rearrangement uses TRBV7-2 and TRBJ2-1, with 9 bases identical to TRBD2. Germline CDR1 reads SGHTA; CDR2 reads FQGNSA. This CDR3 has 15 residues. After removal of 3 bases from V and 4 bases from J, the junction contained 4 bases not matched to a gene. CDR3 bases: TGTGCCAGCAGCTTTGCTAGCGGGGCTTACAATGAGCAGTTCTTC. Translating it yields CASSFASGAYNEQFF. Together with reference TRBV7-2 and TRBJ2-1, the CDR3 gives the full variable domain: GAGVSQSPSNKVTEKGKDVELRCDPISGHTALYWYRQSLGQGLEFLIYFQGNSAPDKSGLPSDRFSAERTGGSVSTLTIQRTQQEDSAVYLCASSFASGAYNEQFFGPGTRLTVL.

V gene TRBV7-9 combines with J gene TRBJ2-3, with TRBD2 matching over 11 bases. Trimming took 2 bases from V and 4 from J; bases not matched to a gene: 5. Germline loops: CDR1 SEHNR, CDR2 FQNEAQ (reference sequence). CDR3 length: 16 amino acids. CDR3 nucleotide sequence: TGTGCCAGCAGCTTACTCCTAGCGGGGGGCGCAGATACGCAGTATTTT. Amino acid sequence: CASSLLLAGGADTQYF.

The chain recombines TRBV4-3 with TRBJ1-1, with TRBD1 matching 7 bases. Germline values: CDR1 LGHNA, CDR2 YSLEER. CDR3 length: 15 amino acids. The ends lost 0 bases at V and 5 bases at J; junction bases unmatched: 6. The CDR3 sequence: CASSQEAGGRTEAFF. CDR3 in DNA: TGCGCCAGCAGCCAAGAAGCAGGGGGTAGGACTGAAGCTTTCTTT.

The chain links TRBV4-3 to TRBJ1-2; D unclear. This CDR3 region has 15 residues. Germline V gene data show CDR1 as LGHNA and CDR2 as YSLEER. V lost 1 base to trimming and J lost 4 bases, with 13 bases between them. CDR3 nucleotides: TGCGCCAGCAGCCAAGCCTTAATTGACGGCTATGGCTACACCTTC. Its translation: CASSQALIDGYGYTF.

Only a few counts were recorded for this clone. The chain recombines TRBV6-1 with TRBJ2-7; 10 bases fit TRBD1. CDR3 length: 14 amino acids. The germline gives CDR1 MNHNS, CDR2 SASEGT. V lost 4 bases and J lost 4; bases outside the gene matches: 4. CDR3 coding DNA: TGTGCCAGCAGTGCCGACAGGGGGCAGTACGAGCAGTACTTC. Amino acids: CASSADRGQYEQYF.